The source of this TCR beta chain is a study of control samples from healthy donors and cancer patients. Only in-frame clones appear in the TCRdb table, and some are missing; sequencing was by immunoSEQ multiplex PCR. This sample has approximately 230,000 clones, with over 70% found just once. Germline V CDR1 and CDR2: SGHRS, YFSETQ. The V end was cut by 5 bases, the J end by 3 bases, with 17 bases between. The CDR3 totals 15 residues. In its sample, this clone was seen once. This chain uses TRBV5-1 with TRBJ2-5, with D perhaps matching TRBD1 or TRBD2 (5 bases each). The sequencing sample was made of PBMCs. This TCR derives from a woman aged 55-70 years with lung cancer. CDR3 sequence reads: CASRASGTVKETQYF. Written as DNA, the CDR3 is TGCGCCAGCAGAGCCTCCGGGACGGTGAAAGAGACCCAGTACTTC.